This entry is about one T cell receptor (beta chain). The antigen is unknown. V was trimmed by 1 base and J by 5 bases, leaving 6 bases between them. Germline CDR1 reads MNHEY; CDR2 reads SVGAGI. CDR3 size: 13 residues. The source of the sample is a study of T cell responses to AZD1222 COVID-19 vaccine. Points from the study as a whole: Just six AZD1222 recipients tested seropositive at baseline. Nearly half of spike-specific TCRs reportedly go after variant regions that carry no mutations. Two AZD1222 doses significantly raised spike-specific TCR breadth and depth over controls.

This table comes from immunoSEQ multiplex PCR, and its TCRdb copy is limited to in-frame clones, with some not included. Among around 140,000 clones, roughly 92% were seen once, and the ten largest hold approximately 4.3%. The sample in question was peripheral blood, obtained 28 days after the second AZD1222 dose. The chain uses TRBV6-5 and TRBJ1-5; D gene ambiguous. The receptor's source is an adult who received the AZD1222 COVID-19 vaccine. The CDR3, as DNA: TGTGCCAGCAGTTACTTTAGGGATCAGCCCCAGCATTTT. It is translated as CASSYFRDQPQHF.